This record concerns one T cell receptor beta chain sequence. Its antigen is unidentified. These data belong to a study of CD8+CD57+ T cells in acquired aplastic anemia. Whole-study context: Recorded DNA amounts for sorted CD4+ and CD8+ cells had an average of 3.2 ug. The study, taken as a whole, reports: Patients and controls turned out to have more than 25 CD8+ CDR3 sequences in common. Controls did not differ significantly from patients in CD8+ Simpson's diversity.

Genomic DNA served as template for TCR beta VDJ and CDR3 profiling. TCRdb re-analysed the reads in MiXCR, keeping a single row per CDR3 protein. The sample contains about 190,000 distinct CDR3 sequences, over 60% of which appear only once. The CDR3 loop spans 17 amino acids. The V end was cut by 5 bases, the J end by 0 bases, with 20 bases between. CDR1 is SEHNR, CDR2 FQNEAQ, per germline (reference sequence). This chain connects TRBV7-9 to TRBJ2-7, with D perhaps being TRBD1 or TRBD2 (5 bases each). Material for sequencing was sorted CD4+, CD8+, or CD8+CD57+ T cells (not recorded which) from PBMCs. The sequence derives from a human donor with severe aplastic anemia or a healthy control (not recorded which). In DNA form, the CDR3 reads TGTGCCAGCAGCCACTTCAGTCCCGGGACGGTCTCCTACGAGCAGTACTTC. Its translation is CASSHFSPGTVSYEQYF.